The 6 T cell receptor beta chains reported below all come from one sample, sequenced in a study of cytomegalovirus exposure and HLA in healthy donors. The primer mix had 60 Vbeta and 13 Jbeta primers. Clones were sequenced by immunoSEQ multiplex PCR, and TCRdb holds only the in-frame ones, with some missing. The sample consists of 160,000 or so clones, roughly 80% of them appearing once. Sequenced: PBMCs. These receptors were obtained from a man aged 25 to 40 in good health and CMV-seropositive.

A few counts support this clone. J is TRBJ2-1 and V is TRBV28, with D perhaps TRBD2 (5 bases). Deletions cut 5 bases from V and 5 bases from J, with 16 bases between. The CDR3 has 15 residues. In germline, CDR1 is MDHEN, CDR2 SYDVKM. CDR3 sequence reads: CASSPQRVVDNEQFF. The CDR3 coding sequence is TGTGCCAGCAGTCCCCAGAGGGTAGTAGACAATGAGCAGTTCTTC. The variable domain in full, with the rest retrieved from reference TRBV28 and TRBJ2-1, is DVKVTQSSRYLVKRTGEKVFLECVQDMDHENMFWYRQDPGLGLRLIYFSYDVKMKEKGDIPEGYSVSREKKERFSLILESASTNQTSMYLCASSPQRVVDNEQFFGPGTRLTVL.

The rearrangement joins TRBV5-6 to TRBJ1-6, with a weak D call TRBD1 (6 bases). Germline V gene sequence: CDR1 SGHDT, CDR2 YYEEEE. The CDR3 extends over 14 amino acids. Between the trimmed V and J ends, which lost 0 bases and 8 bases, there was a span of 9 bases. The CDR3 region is CASSLAQGHSPLHF. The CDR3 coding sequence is TGTGCCAGCAGCTTGGCCCAGGGGCATTCACCCCTCCACTTT.

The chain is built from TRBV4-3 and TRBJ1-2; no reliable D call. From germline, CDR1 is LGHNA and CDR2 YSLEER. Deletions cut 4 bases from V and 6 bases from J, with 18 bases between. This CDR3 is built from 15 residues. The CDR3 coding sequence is TGCGCCAGCAGCCCCCGGGCAGGCCACGGGGATGGCTACACCTTC. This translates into CASSPRAGHGDGYTF.

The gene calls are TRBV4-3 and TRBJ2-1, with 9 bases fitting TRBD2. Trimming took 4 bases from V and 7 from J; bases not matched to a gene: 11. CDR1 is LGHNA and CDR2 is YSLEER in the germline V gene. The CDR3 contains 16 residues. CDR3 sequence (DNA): TGCGCCAGCAGCCTCGAGGGAAGCGGGGGGTTTAATGAGCAGTTCTTC. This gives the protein CASSLEGSGGFNEQFF.

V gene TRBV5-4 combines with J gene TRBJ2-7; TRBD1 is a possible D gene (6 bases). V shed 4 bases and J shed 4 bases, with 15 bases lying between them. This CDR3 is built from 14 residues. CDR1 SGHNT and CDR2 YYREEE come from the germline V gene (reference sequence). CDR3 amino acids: CASSVDSGWYEQYF. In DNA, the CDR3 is TGTGCCAGCAGCGTGGACAGTGGATGGTACGAGCAGTACTTC.

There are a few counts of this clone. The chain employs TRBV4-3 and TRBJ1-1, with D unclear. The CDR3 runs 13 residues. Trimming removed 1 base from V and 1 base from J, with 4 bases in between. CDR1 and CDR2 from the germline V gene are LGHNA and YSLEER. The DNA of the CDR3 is TGCGCCAGCAGCCAAGCAGGGAACACTGAAGCTTTCTTT. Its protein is CASSQAGNTEAFF.